These 12 T cell receptor beta chains originate from one sample sequenced in a study of CD8 T cells in Susac syndrome. Random hexamers primed reverse transcription of about 0.5 to 1 ug RNA. Via MiXCR, TCRdb re-called the immunoSEQ multiplex PCR reads, giving one row per CDR3 protein. The profile shows 100,000 to 150,000 distinct CDR3 sequences, about 92% of them singletons. The sequenced material came from CD8+ T cells from PBMCs. These TCRs come from a human donor with multiple sclerosis.

This rearrangement joins TRBV21-1 to TRBJ2-7. TRBV21-1 has pseudogene status. The length of the CDR3 is 9 residues. CDR3 DNA sequence: TGTGCCAGCAGAGAGGTTCCGTACTTC. Translated: CASREVPYF.

The chain has TRBV10-3 and TRBJ1-2, with 7 bases matching TRBD1. Germline assignment: CDR1 ENHRY and CDR2 SYGVKD. With 3 bases clipped from V and 1 base from J, the junction kept 5 bases outside the gene matches. The CDR3 totals 15 residues. CDR3 nucleotides: TGTGCCATCAGTGACCCGGGACAGCGTAACTATGGCTACACCTTC. Residues: CAISDPGQRNYGYTF.

V gene TRBV12-3 or TRBV12-4 combines with J gene TRBJ2-3; 12 positions agree with TRBD2. V was clipped by 2 bases and J by 4 bases; unmatched bases: 4. The CDR3 is 16 residues long. CDR3 coding DNA: TGTGCCAGCAGTTTAAGCAGACTAGCGGGAGCAGATACGCAGTATTTT. It is translated as CASSLSRLAGADTQYF.

The V gene is TRBV7-6, the J gene TRBJ1-5; weak D call: TRBD1 (6 bases). Germline V gene lookup returns CDR1 SGHVS and CDR2 FNYEAQ. CDR3 length: 16 residues. V lost 5 bases and J lost 0, with 14 bases in between. CDR3 in DNA: TGTGCCAGCAGCCCGGGACAAAAGAATAGCAATCAGCCCCAGCATTTT. Amino acids: CASSPGQKNSNQPQHF.

The chain employs TRBV27 and TRBJ2-5, with 8 bases matching TRBD2. This CDR3 spans 13 amino acids. The V gene end was trimmed by 3 bases and the J gene end by 5 bases; junction bases not matched to a gene: 2. Germline CDR1 and CDR2: MNHEY and SMNVEV (reference sequence). The CDR3 DNA follows: TGTGCCAGCAGTTTCGAGCGGGGGGAGACCCAGTACTTC. This codes for CASSFERGETQYF.

V is TRBV7-9 and J is TRBJ2-1; 11 nucleotides align to TRBD2. V lost 5 bases, J lost 8 bases, and 5 bases stayed unmatched. Germline assignment: CDR1 SEHNR and CDR2 FQNEAQ (reference sequence). This CDR3 is 14 amino acids long. CDR3 in DNA: TGTGCCAGCAGCAGCGGGACTAGCGGCTATGAGCAGTTCTTC. Amino acids: CASSSGTSGYEQFF.

This clonotype was recorded only once. The chain's CDR3 is CSARPPGLAGILQFF. CDR3 bases: TGCAGTGCTAGACCCCCGGGACTAGCGGGGATATTGCAGTTCTTC. The chain has TRBV20-1 and TRBJ2-1, with 13 bases matching TRBD2. CDR1 is DFQATT, CDR2 SNEGSKA, per germline (reference sequence). Trimming removed 2 bases from V and 12 bases from J; junction bases left unmatched: 10. The CDR3 contains 15 residues.

The chain has TRBV6-1 and TRBJ2-7; 11 bases map to TRBD1. This CDR3 is built from 15 residues. Per the germline V gene, CDR1 is MNHNS and CDR2 is SASEGT. V was clipped by 0 bases and J by 3 bases; unmatched bases: 1. The CDR3 DNA is TGTGCCAGCAGTGAAGCTGGGACAGGGGGCTACGAGCAGTACTTC. Translated: CASSEAGTGGYEQYF.

This clonotype was picked up one time. This chain joins TRBV27 and TRBJ1-3, with no clear D. Trimming left V 5 bases short and J 4 bases short, with 9 bases between. Germline CDR1 MNHEY, CDR2 SMNVEV (reference sequence). This CDR3 comprises 13 residues. CDR3: CASSVGLGNTIYF. The CDR3 bases are TGTGCCAGCAGTGTGGGTCTCGGAAACACCATATATTTT.

The chain employs TRBV5-1 and TRBJ1-1; no definite D call. V was cut by 0 bases and J by 3 bases, with 9 bases left in between. Germline CDR1 reads SGHRS; CDR2 reads YFSETQ. The CDR3 consists of 14 residues. The CDR3 reads CASSLARVDTEAFF. CDR3 coding DNA: TGCGCCAGCAGCTTGGCGCGGGTGGACACTGAAGCTTTCTTT.

The rearrangement joins TRBV27 to TRBJ2-1; D not certain. The CDR3 sequence is 13 residues long. CDR1 and CDR2 from the germline V gene are MNHEY and SMNVEV (reference sequence). V was pared by 6 bases and J by 4 bases, with 10 bases between. The CDR3 nucleotides are TGTGCCAGCAGGCTAGTGAATTACAATGAGCAGTTCTTC. It translates to CASRLVNYNEQFF.

This clonotype was observed a single time. The V gene is TRBV13, the J gene TRBJ1-1; D is ambiguous. V shed 6 bases and J shed 0 bases, with 5 bases lying between them. Germline loops: CDR1 PRHDT, CDR2 FYEKMQ (reference sequence). The CDR3 covers 12 residues. CDR3 in DNA: TGTGCCAGCAGTAAGATGAACACTGAAGCTTTCTTT. This codes for CASSKMNTEAFF.